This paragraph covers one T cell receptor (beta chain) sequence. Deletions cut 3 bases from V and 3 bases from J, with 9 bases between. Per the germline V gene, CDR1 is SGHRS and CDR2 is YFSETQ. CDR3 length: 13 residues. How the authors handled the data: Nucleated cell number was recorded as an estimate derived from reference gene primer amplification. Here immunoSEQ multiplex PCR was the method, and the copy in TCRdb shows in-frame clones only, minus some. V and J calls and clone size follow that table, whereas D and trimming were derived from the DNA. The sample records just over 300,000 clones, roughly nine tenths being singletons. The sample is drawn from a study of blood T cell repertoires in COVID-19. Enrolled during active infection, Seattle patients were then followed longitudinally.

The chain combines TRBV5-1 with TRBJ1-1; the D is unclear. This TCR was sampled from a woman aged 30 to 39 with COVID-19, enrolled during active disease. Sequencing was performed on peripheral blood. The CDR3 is CASSYMADTEAFF. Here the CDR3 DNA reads TGCGCCAGCAGCTATATGGCTGACACTGAAGCTTTCTTT.